This T cell receptor (beta chain) was captured by sequencing in a study of PD-1 blockade in classical Hodgkin lymphoma. About this clone itself: Its antigen is unidentified.

All patients relapsed after autologous stem cell transplantation, and brentuximab vedotin exposure varied. Best responses fell into complete response, partial response or progressive disease. Deletions cut 4 bases from V and 2 bases from J, with 21 bases between. Germline V CDR1 and CDR2: SGDLS, YYNGEE. The CDR3 runs to 17 residues. Sequencing used immunoSEQ multiplex PCR; TCRdb keeps in-frame clones, though not all of them. The sample holds 15,000 or so clones, roughly 85% seen once. Points from the study as a whole: Those patients who began receiving nivolumab less than 1 year after ASCT had lower diversity, and they were excluded.

This TCR was recovered from a human donor with classical Hodgkin lymphoma. The sample was peripheral blood mononuclear cells (PBMCs), taken at baseline. The rearrangement links TRBV9 to TRBJ1-2; maybe TRBD1 (6 bases). CDR3 protein: CASSYGKDSPDNYGYTF. The CDR3 DNA reads as TGTGCCAGCAGCTACGGCAAGGACAGCCCCGACAACTATGGCTACACCTTC.